The rows below give T cell receptor beta chains drawn from one sample of a study of blood T cell repertoires in COVID-19. TCRdb keeps only in-frame clones here, not all; method: immunoSEQ multiplex PCR. This table has 130,000 to 150,000 clones, 80% to 90% appearing once. The specimen was peripheral blood. The source is a woman aged 55-70 years with COVID-19, enrolled during active disease. Each CDR3 is given with its conserved first and last residue. The order of the fields is J gene, clone size, D gene, V gene, CDR3 DNA, CDR3 protein. A D gene is named only where the DNA matches it firmly. Not all rows give a size; the values are once, few, many and, for expanded clones, a class.

j_gene: TRBJ1-1
abundance: few
d_gene: NA
v_gene: TRBV7-3
CDR3nt: TGTGCCAGCAGCTTCGGGGAACCCACTGAAGCTTTCTTT
CDR3aa: CASSFGEPTEAFF

j_gene: TRBJ2-3
abundance: NA
d_gene: NA
v_gene: TRBV7-8
CDR3nt: TGTGCCAGCAGCTTTGCGAGAGATACGCAGTATTTT
CDR3aa: CASSFARDTQYF

j_gene: TRBJ1-2
abundance: NA
d_gene: NA
v_gene: TRBV10-3
CDR3nt: TGTGCCATCAGTGACTACAGGGATACTAACTATGGCTACACCTTC
CDR3aa: CAISDYRDTNYGYTF

j_gene: TRBJ2-1
abundance: NA
d_gene: TRBD2
v_gene: TRBV5-1
CDR3nt: TGCGCCAGCAGCGCGGGGACTAGCTCGTATTCTGAGCAGTTCTTC
CDR3aa: CASSAGTSSYSEQFF

j_gene: TRBJ1-5
abundance: NA
d_gene: TRBD1
v_gene: TRBV19
CDR3nt: TGTGCCAGTAGCAGGACAGGGGATCCAACGCAGCCCCAGCATTTT
CDR3aa: CASSRTGDPTQPQHF

j_gene: TRBJ2-1
abundance: NA
d_gene: TRBD1
v_gene: TRBV4-1
CDR3nt: TGCGCCAGCAGCGCCAGACAGGGGGTAACCTACAATGAGCAGTTCTTC
CDR3aa: CASSARQGVTYNEQFF

j_gene: TRBJ2-3
abundance: NA
d_gene: NA
v_gene: TRBV7-9
CDR3nt: TGTGCCAGCAGCTTAGTTGGCCTAGTTACAGATACGCAGTATTTT
CDR3aa: CASSLVGLVTDTQYF

j_gene: TRBJ2-7
abundance: NA
d_gene: TRBD1
v_gene: TRBV7-6
CDR3nt: TGTGCCAGCAGCGGTCGGGACAGTTCCTACGAGCAGTACTTC
CDR3aa: CASSGRDSSYEQYF

j_gene: TRBJ2-1
abundance: NA
d_gene: NA
v_gene: TRBV5-1
CDR3nt: TGCGCCAGCGCCGGCGGGGGCCAATACAATGAGCAGTTCTTC
CDR3aa: CASAGGGQYNEQFF

j_gene: TRBJ1-6
abundance: NA
d_gene: NA
v_gene: TRBV7-8
CDR3nt: TGTGCCAGCAGCTCCGATTACCTGGGTGCGGATTCACCCCTCCACTTT
CDR3aa: CASSSDYLGADSPLHF

j_gene: TRBJ2-7
abundance: NA
d_gene: NA
v_gene: TRBV27
CDR3nt: TGTGCCAGCAGTTCCCACTACGAGCAGTACTTC
CDR3aa: CASSSHYEQYF

j_gene: TRBJ2-1
abundance: NA
d_gene: NA
v_gene: TRBV7-3
CDR3nt: TGTGCCAGCAGCTTAACCGGTGAGCAGTTCTTC
CDR3aa: CASSLTGEQFF

j_gene: TRBJ2-1
abundance: NA
d_gene: NA
v_gene: TRBV27
CDR3nt: TGTGCCAGCAGTTTAAAGCCGGTCTTATACTACAATGAGCAGTTCTTC
CDR3aa: CASSLKPVLYYNEQFF